The 29 T cell receptor beta chains below come from one sample, sequenced in a study of CD8 T cells in ankylosing spondylitis. TCRdb analysed the 5' RACE reads with MiXCR anew, one entry per CDR3 protein. The table records roughly 450,000 distinct CDR3 sequences, around 26% of them present only once. The antigens these receptors bind are not known. Study results and limitations: A TCR beta motif of several highly homologous variants seemed to mark ankylosing spondylitis blood.

Sample: blood, either unsorted or a sorted T cell fraction (not recorded which). Every receptor here comes from a male donor with ankylosing spondylitis.

The chain uses TRBV5-5 and TRBJ2-7; weak D call: TRBD2 (6 bases). This CDR3 spans 14 amino acids. The V and J ends lost 2 bases and 3 bases respectively, with 12 bases between them. Germline V gives CDR1 SGHKS, CDR2 YYEKEE (reference sequence). This CDR3 reads CASSLLLAIYEQYV. In DNA, the CDR3 is TGTGCCAGCAGCTTATTACTAGCAATCTACGAGCAGTACGTC.

There are a few counts of this clonotype. Its ends do not fully match the called genes, so a read error is possible. This chain joins TRBV5-1 and TRBJ1-1; maybe TRBD1 (5 bases). The CDR3 loop spans 14 amino acids. Germline V lookup: CDR1 SGHRS, CDR2 YFSETQ. As DNA, the CDR3 is TGCGCCTGCAGTCTGGGGGGAATGAACACTGAAGCTTTCTTT. Encoded protein: CACSLGGMNTEAFF.

This clonotype was counted between two and nine times. The rearrangement uses TRBV15 and TRBJ1-1; D might be TRBD1 (5 bases). Germline V gives CDR1 LNHNV, CDR2 YYDKDF (reference sequence). The CDR3 runs to 13 residues. V lost 4 bases to trimming and J lost 1 base, with 7 bases between them. CDR3 bases: TGTGCCACCAGCAACGACAGGAACACTGAAGCTTTCTTT. Translation gives CATSNDRNTEAFF.

This clonotype has just a few counts. This chain joins TRBV20-1 and TRBJ2-7; D gene uncertain. V lost 3 bases and J lost 7, with 16 bases in between. The CDR3 has 13 residues. Germline V gene data show CDR1 as DFQATT and CDR2 as SNEGSKA (reference sequence). As DNA, the CDR3 is TGCAGTGCTAGTGGCAGAAACGGGCAAGAGCAGTACTTC. Its protein is CSASGRNGQEQYF.

This clonotype was observed a few times. V and J are TRBV24-1 and TRBJ2-3; 10 bases fit TRBD1. Per germline, CDR1 KGHDR and CDR2 SFDVKD. The V and J ends lost 2 bases and 4 bases, in that order; junction bases with no gene match: 2. This CDR3 contains 15 residues. Here the CDR3 DNA reads TGTGCCACCAGTGATTCAGGACAGGGGGCAGATACGCAGTATTTT. Encoded protein: CATSDSGQGADTQYF.

This clonotype was found many times. The V call is TRBV7-9, the J call TRBJ2-1; TRBD2 might be the D (5 bases). CDR1 SEHNR and CDR2 FQNEAQ come from the germline V gene (reference sequence). V lost 2 bases to trimming and J lost 3 bases, with 17 bases between them. This CDR3 contains 17 residues. The CDR3 nucleotides are TGTGCCAGCAGCTTAAGGCCGGCGCTAGCAGGCTACAATGAGCAGTTCTTC. It yields the protein CASSLRPALAGYNEQFF.

V gene TRBV6-6 combines with J gene TRBJ2-3, with D possibly TRBD2 on 6 matching bases. The germline gives CDR1 MNHNY, CDR2 SVGAGI (reference sequence). Trimming took 5 bases from V and 5 from J, leaving 11 bases between them. The CDR3 loop spans 13 amino acids. The CDR3 region has the DNA TGTGCCAGCAGTCGACTAGTAGAAGATACGCAGTATTTT. This encodes CASSRLVEDTQYF.

This sequence joins TRBV3-1 and TRBJ1-2, with 7 bases aligning to TRBD1. Trimming removed 2 bases from V and 5 bases from J; junction bases left unmatched: 14. The CDR3 loop spans 17 amino acids. Germline V gene lookup returns CDR1 LGHDT and CDR2 YNNKEL (reference sequence). The DNA of the CDR3 is TGTGCCAGCAGCCAAAATGATCCCGGGACAGCTCCGTATGGCTACACCTTC. Encoded protein: CASSQNDPGTAPYGYTF.

V usage is TRBV10-3 and J usage is TRBJ2-2; D is perhaps TRBD2 (6 bases). Germline V CDR1 and CDR2: ENHRY, SYGVKD. Trimming took off 10 bases at V and 1 base at J, with 10 bases between the two ends. This CDR3 has 13 residues. Here the CDR3 reads CATVGGNTGELFF. In DNA form, the CDR3 reads TGTGCCACAGTGGGGGGGAACACCGGGGAGCTGTTTTTT.

This clonotype was counted a few times. The gene calls are TRBV5-1 and TRBJ2-3, with TRBD1 identical over 7 bases. After removal of 3 bases from V and 3 bases from J, the junction contained 7 bases not matched to a gene. The germline gives CDR1 SGHRS, CDR2 YFSETQ. The CDR3 length is 15 residues. The DNA of the CDR3 is TGCGCCAGCAGCTCACCGGGACAGAGTACAGATACGCAGTATTTT. The encoded protein is CASSSPGQSTDTQYF.

This clonotype appeared a few times. The rearrangement links TRBV27 to TRBJ1-1, with D maybe TRBD1 (6 bases). Between the trimmed V and J ends, which lost 1 base and 1 base, there was a span of 16 bases. Germline-derived CDR1 and CDR2 are MNHEY and SMNVEV (reference sequence). The CDR3 runs to 17 residues. This chain's CDR3 is CASSLWSWGRGNTEAFF. CDR3 nucleotides: TGTGCCAGCAGTTTATGGTCTTGGGGCAGGGGGAACACTGAAGCTTTCTTT.

This clonotype was counted between two and nine times. The chain couples TRBV18 to TRBJ2-1; 13 nucleotides line up with TRBD2. Per germline, CDR1 KGHSH and CDR2 LQKENI. V was pared by 6 bases and J by 8 bases, with 10 bases of the junction left unmatched. The CDR3 has 16 residues. CDR3 sequence reads: CASSQLAGGPSDEQFF. As DNA, the CDR3 is TGTGCCAGCTCGCAACTAGCGGGAGGGCCATCGGATGAGCAGTTCTTC. The full variable domain, in which reference TRBV18 and TRBJ2-1 provide the parts outside the CDR3, is NAGVMQNPRHLVRRRGQEARLRCSPMKGHSHVYWYRQLPEEGLKFMVYLQKENIIDESGMPKERFSAEFPKEGPSILRIQQVVRGDSAAYFCASSQLAGGPSDEQFFGPGTRLTVL.

The table lists this clonotype with a few counts. The V call is TRBV2, the J call TRBJ2-2; D perhaps matches TRBD2 (6 bases). Germline V gives CDR1 SNHLY, CDR2 FYNNEI. V lost 10 bases, J lost 7 bases, and 28 bases lay in between. This CDR3 has 17 residues. Here the CDR3 DNA reads TGTGCCACCGCCGGGGGTGAACTAGAACTGATTATCGGGGAGCTGTTTTTT. Residues: CATAGGELELIIGELFF.

This clonotype came up many times. The chain couples TRBV5-1 to TRBJ2-3; tentative D call: TRBD1 (5 bases). Between the trimmed V and J ends, which lost 3 bases and 0 bases, there was a span of 11 bases. CDR1 is SGHRS and CDR2 is YFSETQ in the germline V gene. The CDR3 length is 15 residues. The CDR3 region has the DNA TGCGCCAGCAGCTCGGACACAAGGAGCACAGATACGCAGTATTTT. Residues: CASSSDTRSTDTQYF.

The chain couples TRBV20-1 to TRBJ2-3; 15 bases are a match to TRBD2. This CDR3 is built from 17 residues. CDR1 and CDR2 (germline): DFQATT, SNEGSKA (reference sequence). Trimming removed 5 bases from V and 4 bases from J; junction bases left unmatched: 10. The CDR3 reads CSAGLAGGPRMADTQYF. The CDR3 nucleotides are TGCAGTGCTGGACTAGCGGGAGGGCCCCGTATGGCAGATACGCAGTATTTT.

The chain uses TRBV7-2 and TRBJ2-5; 9 bases match TRBD2. The CDR3 is made up of 16 amino acids. Germline V CDR1 and CDR2: SGHTA, FQGNSA. The V and J ends lost 1 base and 1 base, in that order; junction bases with no gene match: 4. CDR3 in amino acids: CASSLVASGIQETQYF. CDR3 nucleotide sequence: TGTGCCAGCAGCTTAGTGGCTAGCGGGATCCAAGAGACCCAGTACTTC.

The chain carries TRBV20-1 and TRBJ2-5, with TRBD2 matching over 8 bases. Germline lookup yields CDR1 DFQATT and CDR2 SNEGSKA (reference sequence). The CDR3 is made up of 15 amino acids. The CDR3 spells CSPGREGLSQETQYF. In nucleotides, the CDR3 is TGCAGCCCCGGGAGGGAGGGCCTATCCCAAGAGACCCAGTACTTC.

The rearrangement uses TRBV5-1 and TRBJ1-2, with 12 bases identical to TRBD1. The CDR3 extends over 14 amino acids. Germline values: CDR1 SGHRS, CDR2 YFSETQ. V lost 3 bases and J lost 7; bases outside the gene matches: 4. This CDR3 reads CASSSGQGATGYTF. DNA of the CDR3: TGCGCCAGCAGCTCGGGACAGGGGGCAACTGGCTACACCTTC.

This clonotype has a handful of counts. The gene calls are TRBV12-3 or TRBV12-4 and TRBJ1-1; 8 bases are shared with TRBD1. V gave up 5 bases and J gave up 8 bases; unmatched junction bases: 10. The CDR3 has 14 residues. The CDR3 bases are TGTGCCAGCAGTCAAGACAGGGGATTTCGGGAAGCTTTCTTT. Its protein is CASSQDRGFREAFF.

In its sample, this clonotype was seen a few times. The chain is built from TRBV5-6 and TRBJ1-2, with D possibly matching TRBD1 (6 bases). This CDR3 contains 13 residues. The V and J ends lost 4 bases and 3 bases respectively, with 10 bases between them. Germline-derived CDR1 and CDR2 are SGHDT and YYEEEE. The CDR3 DNA reads as TGTGCCAGCAGCGTTACAGGGTACTATGGCTACACCTTC. It encodes CASSVTGYYGYTF.

This clonotype occurred a few times. The V gene is TRBV20-1, the J gene TRBJ2-7; D could derive from TRBD1 or TRBD2 (5 bases each). With 6 bases removed from V and 5 bases from J, the gap between germline ends came to 14 bases. The CDR3 spans 12 residues. Germline CDR1 reads DFQATT; CDR2 reads SNEGSKA (reference sequence). CDR3 amino acids: CSAEKGTDEQYV. CDR3 bases: TGCAGTGCGGAGAAGGGGACGGACGAGCAGTACGTC.

The chain links TRBV20-1 to TRBJ2-1, with TRBD1 matching over 9 bases. The V and J ends lost 3 bases and 8 bases, in that order; junction bases with no gene match: 11. The CDR3 covers 15 residues. CDR1 DFQATT and CDR2 SNEGSKA come from the germline V gene (reference sequence). The CDR3 DNA reads as TGCAGTGCTAGCAGTAGGGACAGGGATGGCGATGAGCAGTTCTTC. Its protein product is CSASSRDRDGDEQFF.

Only one count was recorded for this clonotype. CDR3 loop: CASSSGGRPGELFF. The DNA of the CDR3 is TGTGCCAGCAGCTCGGGGGGGCGGCCTGGGGAGCTGTTTTTT. The chain uses TRBV11-3 and TRBJ2-2; 8 bases fit TRBD2. The V gene's germline CDR1 is SGHNT and CDR2 YENEEA. The CDR3 covers 14 residues. V gave up 4 bases and J gave up 8 bases; unmatched junction bases: 6.

This clonotype has more than one count but fewer than ten. This chain connects TRBV12-3 or TRBV12-4 to TRBJ2-1; tentative D call: TRBD2 (6 bases). This CDR3 contains 15 residues. The V and J ends lost 3 bases and 6 bases respectively, with 15 bases between them. The chain's CDR3 is CASSFLSGPSNEQFF. The DNA for the CDR3 is TGTGCCAGCAGTTTCCTGAGCGGGCCGAGCAATGAGCAGTTCTTC.

This clonotype has only a few counts. The rearrangement links TRBV3-1 to TRBJ1-1; D might be TRBD1 (5 bases). V was clipped by 2 bases and J by 6 bases, with 7 bases between them. The germline V gene encodes CDR1 LGHDT and CDR2 YNNKEL (reference sequence). The CDR3 covers 12 residues. The CDR3 region is CASSQQGSEAFF. The CDR3 DNA sequence: TGTGCCAGCAGCCAACAGGGTTCTGAAGCTTTCTTT.

The CDR3 loop is CATDRDRESEQFF. Written as DNA, the CDR3 is TGTGCCACGGACAGGGATCGAGAGAGTGAGCAGTTCTTC. V is TRBV10-3 and J is TRBJ2-1; 8 bases map to TRBD1. The CDR3 has 13 amino acids. Germline V gives CDR1 ENHRY, CDR2 SYGVKD. The junction had 11 bases not matched to a gene; V was cut back by 10 bases and J by 9 bases.

This clonotype has more than one count but fewer than ten. The chain combines TRBV27 with TRBJ1-2; 10 nucleotides match TRBD1. Per germline, CDR1 MNHEY and CDR2 SMNVEV (reference sequence). This CDR3 has 17 residues. With V trimmed by 2 bases and J by 2 bases, 8 bases remained unmatched. The CDR3 DNA follows: TGTGCCAGCAGTTTACGTCGGGACAGGGGCTTGAACTATGGCTACACCTTC. Residues: CASSLRRDRGLNYGYTF.

This clonotype was detected once. This chain links TRBV5-1 with TRBJ2-3; 10 nucleotides line up with TRBD2. Germline CDR1 is SGHRS and CDR2 is YFSETQ. V shed 1 base, J shed 2 bases, and the junction held 16 bases outside the gene matches. The CDR3 is 20 residues long. The CDR3 spells CASSLLPRTSGDYDTDTQYF. The CDR3 DNA follows: TGCGCCAGCAGCTTGCTTCCTCGGACTAGCGGCGATTATGACACAGATACGCAGTATTTT.

The chain uses TRBV20-1 and TRBJ2-3; 14 bases match TRBD2. Germline assignment: CDR1 DFQATT and CDR2 SNEGSKA (reference sequence). This CDR3 is built from 16 residues. Trimming cost V 6 bases and J 1 base; bases outside gene matches: 6. The CDR3 DNA follows: TGCAGTGCCGGTATGGGACTAGCGGGAGGCACAGATACGCAGTATTTT. This translates into CSAGMGLAGGTDTQYF.